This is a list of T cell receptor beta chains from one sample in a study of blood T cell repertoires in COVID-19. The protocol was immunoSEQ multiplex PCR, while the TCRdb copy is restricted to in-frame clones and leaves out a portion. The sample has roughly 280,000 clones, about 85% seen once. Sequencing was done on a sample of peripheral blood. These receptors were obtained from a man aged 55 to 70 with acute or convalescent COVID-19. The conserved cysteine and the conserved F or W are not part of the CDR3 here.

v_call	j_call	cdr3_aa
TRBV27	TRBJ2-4	ATQFHDIQY
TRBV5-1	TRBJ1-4	ASSSQGRMGEKLF
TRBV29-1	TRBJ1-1	SVRDSMNTEAF
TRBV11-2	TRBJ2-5	ASSSLRTGIQETQY
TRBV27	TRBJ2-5	ASSLNSRIQETQY
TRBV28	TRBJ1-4	ASTPDSTNEKLF
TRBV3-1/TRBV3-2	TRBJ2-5	ASSQEVAGGEETQY
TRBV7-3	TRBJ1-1	ASALEVATEAF
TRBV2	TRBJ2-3	ASRKRATSGSISDTQY
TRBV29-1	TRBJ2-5	SVEVAAKETQY
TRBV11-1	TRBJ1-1	ASSLAQGDTEAF
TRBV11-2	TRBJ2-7	ASSRAASGYEQY
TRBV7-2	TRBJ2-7	ASSSGTRPYEQY
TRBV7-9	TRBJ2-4	ASSLTQGAQGKNIQY
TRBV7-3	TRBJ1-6	ASSPTASYNSPLH
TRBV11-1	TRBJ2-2	ASSRASYGGELF
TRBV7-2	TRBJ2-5	ASSPRTSQETQY
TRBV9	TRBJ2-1	ASSVGVTRYNEQF
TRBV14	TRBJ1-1	ASSDSWNTEAF
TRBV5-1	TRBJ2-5	ASSAPGLADQETQY
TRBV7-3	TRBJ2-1	ASSVGLGVSDEQF
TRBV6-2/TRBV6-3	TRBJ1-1	ASSYNTRAMNTEAF
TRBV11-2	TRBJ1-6	ASSPDSSYNSPLH
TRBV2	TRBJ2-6	ASSRDFSSGANVLT
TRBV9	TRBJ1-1	ASSGPGRLGTEAF
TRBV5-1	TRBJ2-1	ASRRTGTGGFYEQF
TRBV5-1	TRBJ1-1	ASSPQDFWNTEAF
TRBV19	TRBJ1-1	ASSISREATPTF
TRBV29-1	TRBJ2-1	SVEGAGLYNEQF
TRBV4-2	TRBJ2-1	ASSRTSEQF
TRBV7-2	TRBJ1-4	ASSLAGQGSEKLF
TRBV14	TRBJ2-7	ASSLGEGQMNYEQY
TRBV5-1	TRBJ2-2	ASSINTGELF
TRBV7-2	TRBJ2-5	ASSLQRETQY
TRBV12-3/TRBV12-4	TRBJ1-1	ASSPQGNTEAF
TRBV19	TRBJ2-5	ASSISLEETQY
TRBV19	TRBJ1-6	ASKPGDAYNSPLH
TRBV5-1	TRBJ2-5	ASSLWGGRETQY
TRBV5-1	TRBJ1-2	ASSLGRGNYGYT
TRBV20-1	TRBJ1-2	SASEDRGIYGYT
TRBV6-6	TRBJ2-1	ASTKVQGFAYNEQF
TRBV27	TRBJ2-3	ASGDRTSGVSARTDTQY
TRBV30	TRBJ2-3	AWSTLNPGEVGTRTDTQY
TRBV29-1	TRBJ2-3	SAEGPGGTDTQY
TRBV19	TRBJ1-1	ASSPRQGANTEAF
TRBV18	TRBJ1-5	ASSSGRSNQPQH
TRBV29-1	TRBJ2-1	SVRGQGWSYNEQF
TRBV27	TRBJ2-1	ASSLAGRGSNEQF
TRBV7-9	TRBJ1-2	ASRVEGGYGYT
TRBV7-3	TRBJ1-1	ASSAQGWDTEAF
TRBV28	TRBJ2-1	ASSLSLWTSGRASSYNEQF
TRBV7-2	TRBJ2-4	ASSSTTSGGGNIQY
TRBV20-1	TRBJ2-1	SARLGEQF
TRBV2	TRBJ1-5	ASSANLPLYQPQH
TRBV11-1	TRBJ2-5	ASTLKRDLYQETQY
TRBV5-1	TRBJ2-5	ASRRPAGQETQY
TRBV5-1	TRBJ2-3	ASSLDRGRTDTQY
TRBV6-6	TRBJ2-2	ASSYSRGFTGELF
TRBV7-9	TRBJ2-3	ASSPRLASDTQY